This T cell receptor (beta chain) comes out of a study of long-term antiretroviral therapy in people with HIV. The study, taken as a whole, reports: Clones that expanded before ART (that is, prior to treatment) dominated the repertoire at all time points. Following ART, diversity rose but still fell short of transplant donor controls.

Comment on this clone: The antigen remains unidentified. Sequence at one end of the junction differs from germline and may be a read error.

CDR3 size: 14 residues. Germline assignment: CDR1 MNHEY and CDR2 SVGAGI. Sequencing relied on immunoSEQ assay v3.0, run at survey level. Produced via immunoSEQ multiplex PCR; TCRdb's table is partial and in-frame only. In the table there are some 16,000 clones, roughly 80% of which are singletons. HIV-positive participants all received treatment in the United States. This chain uses TRBV6-5 with TRBJ1-1; D is ambiguous. The specimen was unsorted PBMCs, collected 2.3 years after starting antiretroviral therapy. This clonotype was sampled from a woman between 40 and 50 years old with HIV. In nucleotides, the CDR3 is TGTGCCAGCAGTTGGACGACGGGGAACGCTGAAGCTTTCTTT. It yields the protein CASSWTTGNAEAFF.